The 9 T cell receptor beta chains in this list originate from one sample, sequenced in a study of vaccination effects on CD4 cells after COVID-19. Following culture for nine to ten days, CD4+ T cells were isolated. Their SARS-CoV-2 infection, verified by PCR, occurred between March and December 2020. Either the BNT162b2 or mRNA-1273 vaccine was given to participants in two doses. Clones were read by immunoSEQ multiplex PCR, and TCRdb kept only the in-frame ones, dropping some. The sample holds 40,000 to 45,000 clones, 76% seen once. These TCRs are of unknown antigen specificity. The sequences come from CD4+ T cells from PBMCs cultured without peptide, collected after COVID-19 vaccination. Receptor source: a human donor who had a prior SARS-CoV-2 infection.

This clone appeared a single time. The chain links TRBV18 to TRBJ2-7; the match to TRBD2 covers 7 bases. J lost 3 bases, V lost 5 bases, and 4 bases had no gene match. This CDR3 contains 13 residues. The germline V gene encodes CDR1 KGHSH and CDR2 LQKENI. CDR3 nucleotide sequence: TGTGCCAGCTCATTACTAGCGTTCTACGAGCAGTACTTC. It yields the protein CASSLLAFYEQYF.

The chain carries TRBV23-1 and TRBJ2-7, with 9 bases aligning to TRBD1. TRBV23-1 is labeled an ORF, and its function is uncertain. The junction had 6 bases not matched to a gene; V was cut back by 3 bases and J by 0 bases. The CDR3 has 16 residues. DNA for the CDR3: TGCGCCAGCAGTCACAGAGGACAGGGGACCTCCTACGAGCAGTACTTC. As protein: CASSHRGQGTSYEQYF.

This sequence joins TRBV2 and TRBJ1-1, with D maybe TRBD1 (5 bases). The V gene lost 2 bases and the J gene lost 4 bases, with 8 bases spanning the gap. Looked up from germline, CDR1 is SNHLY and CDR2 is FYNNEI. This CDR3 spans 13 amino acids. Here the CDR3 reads CASSEMGLTEAFF. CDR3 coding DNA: TGTGCCAGCAGTGAAATGGGGCTCACTGAAGCTTTCTTT.

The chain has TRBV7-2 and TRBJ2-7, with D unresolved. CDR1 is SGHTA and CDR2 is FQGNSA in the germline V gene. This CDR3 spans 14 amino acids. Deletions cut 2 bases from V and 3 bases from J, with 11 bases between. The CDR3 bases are TGTGCCAGCAGCTTAAGGCCTCGCCTCTACGAGCAGTACTTC. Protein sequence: CASSLRPRLYEQYF. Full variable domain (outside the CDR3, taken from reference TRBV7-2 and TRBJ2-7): GAGVSQSPSNKVTEKGKDVELRCDPISGHTALYWYRQSLGQGLEFLIYFQGNSAPDKSGLPSDRFSAERTGGSVSTLTIQRTQQEDSAVYLCASSLRPRLYEQYFGPGTRLTVT.

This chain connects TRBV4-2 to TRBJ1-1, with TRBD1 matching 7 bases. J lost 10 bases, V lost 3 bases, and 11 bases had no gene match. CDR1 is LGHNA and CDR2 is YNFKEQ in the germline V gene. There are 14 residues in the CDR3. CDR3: CASSQGDSGMAAFF. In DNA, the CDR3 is TGTGCCAGCAGCCAGGGGGACAGCGGAATGGCAGCTTTCTTT.

The CDR3 protein is CASSSSYNSPLHF. The CDR3 DNA follows: TGTGCCAGCTCTAGCTCCTATAATTCACCCCTCCACTTT. The rearrangement uses TRBV3-1 (or the pseudogene TRBV3-2) and TRBJ1-6; the D is unclear. V was shortened by 8 bases and J by 0 bases, with 5 bases between the two germline ends. The CDR3 consists of 13 residues. Germline CDR1 LGHDT, CDR2 YNNKEL (reference sequence).

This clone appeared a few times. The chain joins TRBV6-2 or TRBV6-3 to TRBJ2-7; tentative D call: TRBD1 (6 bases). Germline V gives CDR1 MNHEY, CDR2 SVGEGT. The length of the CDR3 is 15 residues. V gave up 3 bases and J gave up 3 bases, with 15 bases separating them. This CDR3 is CASSYFLTGIYEQYF. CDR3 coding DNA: TGTGCCAGCAGTTATTTCCTTACAGGGATCTACGAGCAGTACTTC.

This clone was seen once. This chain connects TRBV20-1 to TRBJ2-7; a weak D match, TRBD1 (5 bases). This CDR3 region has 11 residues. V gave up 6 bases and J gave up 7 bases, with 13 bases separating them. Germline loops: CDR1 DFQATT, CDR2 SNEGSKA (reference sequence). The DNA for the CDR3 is TGCAGTGCGGAAGACAGACAAGAGCAGTACTTC. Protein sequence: CSAEDRQEQYF.

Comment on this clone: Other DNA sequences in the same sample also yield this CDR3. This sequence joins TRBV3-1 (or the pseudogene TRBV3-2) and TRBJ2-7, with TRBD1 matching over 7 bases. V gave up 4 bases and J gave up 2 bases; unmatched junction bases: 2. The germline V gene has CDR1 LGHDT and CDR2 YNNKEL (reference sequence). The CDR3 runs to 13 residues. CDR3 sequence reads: CASSPTGTYEQYF. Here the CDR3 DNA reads TGTGCCAGCAGCCCGACAGGGACCTACGAGCAGTACTTC.